These 8 T cell receptor beta chains share one sample of origin, sequenced in a study of cytomegalovirus exposure and HLA in healthy donors. The PCR contained 60 Vbeta and 13 Jbeta primers. The assay was immunoSEQ multiplex PCR, and TCRdb's table has in-frame clones only and misses some. The profile shows approximately 100,000 clones, 85% to 90% of them singletons. The sequenced material came from PBMCs. These receptors were collected from a young man in good health and CMV-seronegative.

The chain couples TRBV6-4 to TRBJ2-2; D remains ambiguous. Germline values: CDR1 MRHNA, CDR2 SNTAGT. The CDR3 length is 12 residues. The germline V and J ends were trimmed by 0 bases and 8 bases, with 4 bases remaining between them. DNA of the CDR3: TGTGCCAGCAGTGACTCCCGGGGGGAGCTGTTTTTT. Its translation is CASSDSRGELFF.

The chain uses TRBV10-3 and TRBJ1-1, with D perhaps matching TRBD1 (6 bases). Trimming left V 2 bases short and J 4 bases short, with 11 bases between. Per germline, CDR1 ENHRY and CDR2 SYGVKD. The CDR3 has 14 residues. For the CDR3, the DNA is TGTGCCATCAGTGAGAACAGGGTGGGCACTGAAGCTTTCTTT. The encoded protein is CAISENRVGTEAFF.

As DNA, the CDR3 is TGTGCCAGCAGTATCTCGGCGGGACTAGGCTTCACCGGGGAGCTGTTTTTT. Its translation: CASSISAGLGFTGELFF. The rearrangement links TRBV2 to TRBJ2-2, with 8 bases identical to TRBD2. Germline V lookup: CDR1 SNHLY, CDR2 FYNNEI. Losses at the gene ends were 5 bases for V and 4 bases for J; bases not matched to a gene: 12. This CDR3 spans 17 amino acids.

This clone was seen once. V and J are TRBV7-9 and TRBJ1-2; 8 positions match TRBD1. The germline V gene encodes CDR1 SEHNR and CDR2 FQNEAQ (reference sequence). J gave up 4 bases and V 5 bases, and 9 bases lay outside the gene matches. This CDR3 spans 15 amino acids. The CDR3 bases are TGTGCCAGCAGCCCTTCGGACAGGGCGGGCTATGGCTACACCTTC. Residues: CASSPSDRAGYGYTF.

The V gene is TRBV7-8, the J gene TRBJ2-1; D gene ambiguous. Per the germline V gene, CDR1 is SGHVS and CDR2 is FQNEAQ. The V and J ends lost 5 bases and 9 bases respectively, with 8 bases between them. The CDR3 covers 11 residues. CDR3 in amino acids: CASSPGREQFF. The CDR3 DNA reads as TGTGCCAGCAGCCCTGGCCGTGAGCAGTTCTTC.

The chain combines TRBV21-1 with TRBJ2-7; the table's TRBD2 call for D was not verified on the DNA. TRBV21-1 is a pseudogene locus. The length of the CDR3 is 16 residues. The chain's CDR3 is CASSKALRRAGHEQYF. CDR3 nucleotide sequence: TGTGCCAGCAGCAAAGCGCTTAGGAGGGCCGGCCACGAGCAGTACTTC.

V and J are TRBV12-5 and TRBJ1-5; 9 bases are shared with TRBD1. CDR3 size: 13 residues. Germline-derived CDR1 and CDR2 are LGHNT and FRNRAP. V lost 9 bases, J lost 6 bases, and 6 bases stayed unmatched. CDR3 protein: CASQGQGSQPQHF. The CDR3 nucleotides read TGTGCTAGCCAAGGACAGGGGAGTCAGCCCCAGCATTTT.

This chain links TRBV5-4 with TRBJ1-3; the D gene is possibly TRBD1 (6 bases). CDR1 SGHNT and CDR2 YYREEE come from the germline V gene (reference sequence). V lost 3 bases, J lost 3 bases, and 10 bases lay in between. The CDR3 loop spans 14 amino acids. For the CDR3, the DNA is TGTGCCAGCAGCTCAGCAGGGGTTGGAAACACCATATATTTT. This gives the protein CASSSAGVGNTIYF. Together with reference TRBV5-4 and TRBJ1-3, the CDR3 gives the full variable domain: ETGVTQSPTHLIKTRGQQVTLRCSSQSGHNTVSWYQQALGQGPQFIFQYYREEENGRGNFPPRFSGLQFPNYSSELNVNALELDDSALYLCASSSAGVGNTIYFGEGSWLTVV.